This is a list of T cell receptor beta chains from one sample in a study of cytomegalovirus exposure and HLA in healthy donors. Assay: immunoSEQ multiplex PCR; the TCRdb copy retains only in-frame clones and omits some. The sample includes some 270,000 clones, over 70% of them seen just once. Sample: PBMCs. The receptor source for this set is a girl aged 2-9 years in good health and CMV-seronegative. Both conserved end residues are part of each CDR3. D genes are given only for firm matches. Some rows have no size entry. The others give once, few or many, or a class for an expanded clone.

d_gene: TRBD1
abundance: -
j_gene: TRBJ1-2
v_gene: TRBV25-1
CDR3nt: TGTGCCAGCAGTGGAGGGTGGGGACAGGCCCGCTATGGCTACACCTTC
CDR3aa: CASSGGWGQARYGYTF

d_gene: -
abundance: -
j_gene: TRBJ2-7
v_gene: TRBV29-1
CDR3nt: TGCAGCGTGCGGGGTCCGCCCTACGAGCAGTACTTC
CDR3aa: CSVRGPPYEQYF

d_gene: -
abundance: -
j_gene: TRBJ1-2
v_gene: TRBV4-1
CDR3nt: TGCGCCAGCAGCCCTCGACAGACTGTGCGGGGCTACACCTTC
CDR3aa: CASSPRQTVRGYTF

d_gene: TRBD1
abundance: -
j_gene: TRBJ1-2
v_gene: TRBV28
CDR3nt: TGTGCCAGCAGTTTTTACAGGGGTGTTGAGGGCTACACCTTC
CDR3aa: CASSFYRGVEGYTF

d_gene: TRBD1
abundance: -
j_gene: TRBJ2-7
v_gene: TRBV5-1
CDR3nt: TGCGCCAGCAGCTTGGCCAGGACAGGGGGCCCCTACGAGCAGTACTTC
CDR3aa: CASSLARTGGPYEQYF

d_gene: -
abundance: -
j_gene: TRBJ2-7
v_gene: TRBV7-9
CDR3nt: TGTGCCAGCAGCCCGACAGGAAGCTACGAGCAGTACTTC
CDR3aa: CASSPTGSYEQYF

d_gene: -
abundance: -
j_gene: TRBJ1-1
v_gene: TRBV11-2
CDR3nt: TGTGCCAGCAGCTTGGGTCCTGACAGGTTGAACACTGAAGCTTTCTTT
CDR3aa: CASSLGPDRLNTEAFF

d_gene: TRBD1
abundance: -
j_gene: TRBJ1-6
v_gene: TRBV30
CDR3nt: TGTGCCTGGGGACAGGGCCTTAATTCACCCCTCCACTTT
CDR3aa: CAWGQGLNSPLHF

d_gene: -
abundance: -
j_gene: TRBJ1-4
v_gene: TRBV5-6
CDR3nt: TGTGCCAGCAGCACACCCCGTGTGTCCGGGTACAATGAAAAACTGTTTTTT
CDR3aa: CASSTPRVSGYNEKLFF

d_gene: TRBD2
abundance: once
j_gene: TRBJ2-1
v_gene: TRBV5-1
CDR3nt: TGCGCCAGCAGCGTCCCGGGACTAGCGACCAATGAGCAGTTCTTC
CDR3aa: CASSVPGLATNEQFF

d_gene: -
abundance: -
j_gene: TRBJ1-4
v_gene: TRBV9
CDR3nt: TGTGCCAGCAGTATACAGGGCACAACTAATGAAAAACTGTTTTTT
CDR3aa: CASSIQGTTNEKLFF

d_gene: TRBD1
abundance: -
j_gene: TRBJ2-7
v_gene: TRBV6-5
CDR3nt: TGTGCCAGCAGTCGACAACCGGGACAGACCTACGAGCAGTACTTC
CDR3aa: CASSRQPGQTYEQYF

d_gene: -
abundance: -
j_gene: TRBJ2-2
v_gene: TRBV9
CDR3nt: TGTGCCAGCAGCGATGTAAGGCAGGGAGGGCTGTTTTTT
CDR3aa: CASSDVRQGGLFF

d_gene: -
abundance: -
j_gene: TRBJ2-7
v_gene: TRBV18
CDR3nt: TGTGCCAGCTCACCACCGTCAGGGCGGTACGAGCAGTACTTC
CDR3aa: CASSPPSGRYEQYF

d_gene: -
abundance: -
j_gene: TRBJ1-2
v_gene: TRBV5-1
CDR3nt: TGCGCCAGCAGCTTGTGGGCCACCGACAACTATGGCTACACCTTC
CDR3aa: CASSLWATDNYGYTF

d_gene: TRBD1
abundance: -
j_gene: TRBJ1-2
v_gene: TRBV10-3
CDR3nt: TGTGCCATCAGTGAAATAGCGGGACAGCCAGGGGGCTATGGCTACACCTTC
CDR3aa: CAISEIAGQPGGYGYTF

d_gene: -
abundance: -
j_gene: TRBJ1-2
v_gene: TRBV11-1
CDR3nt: TGTGCCAGCAGCTCCACGGTTGAGGGCTACACCTTC
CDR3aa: CASSSTVEGYTF

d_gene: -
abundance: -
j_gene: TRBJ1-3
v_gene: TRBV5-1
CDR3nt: TGCGCCAGCAGCATGGACAGCCGTGCTGGAAACACCATATATTTT
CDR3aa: CASSMDSRAGNTIYF

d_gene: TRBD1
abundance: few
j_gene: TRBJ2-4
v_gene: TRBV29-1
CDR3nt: TGCAGTACCGGGACAGGGTCCAAAAACATTCAGTACTTC
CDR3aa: CSTGTGSKNIQYF

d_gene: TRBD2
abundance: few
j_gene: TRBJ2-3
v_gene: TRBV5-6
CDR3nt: TGTGCCAGCAGCTGGGGCCGGGAGCGGGAGGCGAGGACAGATACGCAGTATTTT
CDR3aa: CASSWGREREARTDTQYF

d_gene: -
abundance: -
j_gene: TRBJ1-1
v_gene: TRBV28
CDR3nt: TGTGCCAGCAGTTTGGGGTCCACGCGGGGCACTGAAGCTTTCTTT
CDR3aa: CASSLGSTRGTEAFF

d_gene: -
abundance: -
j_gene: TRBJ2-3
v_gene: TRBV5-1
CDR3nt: TGCGCCAGCAGCTTTTCGGGGACTAGCACAGATACGCAGTATTTT
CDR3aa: CASSFSGTSTDTQYF

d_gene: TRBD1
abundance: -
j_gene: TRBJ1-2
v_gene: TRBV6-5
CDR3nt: TGTGCCAGCAGTTCCGAGGACAGGCTCTATGGCTACACCTTC
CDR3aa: CASSSEDRLYGYTF

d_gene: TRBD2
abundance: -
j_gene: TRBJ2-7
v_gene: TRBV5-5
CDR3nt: TGTGCCAGCAGCATTCTAGCGGGATTACCCTACGAGCAGTACTTC
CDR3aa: CASSILAGLPYEQYF

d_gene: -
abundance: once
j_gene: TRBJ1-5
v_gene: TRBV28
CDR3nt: TGTGCCAGCACCATCAGGCTTGGCAATCAGCCCCAGCATTTT
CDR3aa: CASTIRLGNQPQHF

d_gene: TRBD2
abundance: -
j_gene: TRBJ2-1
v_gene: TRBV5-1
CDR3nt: TGCGCCAGCAGCTCTTTCGGGAGGAGCTCCTACAATGAGCAGTTCTTC
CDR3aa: CASSSFGRSSYNEQFF

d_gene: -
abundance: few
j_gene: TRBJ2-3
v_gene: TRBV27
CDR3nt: TGTGCCAGCAGCGGGGTGACTAGCACAGATACGCAGTATTTT
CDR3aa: CASSGVTSTDTQYF

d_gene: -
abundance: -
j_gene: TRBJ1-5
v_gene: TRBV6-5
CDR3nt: TGTGCCAGCACTCAGGCAGGCGGCAATCAGCCCCAGCATTTT
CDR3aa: CASTQAGGNQPQHF

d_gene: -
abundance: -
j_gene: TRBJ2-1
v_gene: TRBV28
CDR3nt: TGTGCCAGCAGTCCTGGACAGTTGAATGAGCAGTTCTTC
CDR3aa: CASSPGQLNEQFF